This T cell receptor beta chain was retrieved from a study of blood T cell repertoires in COVID-19. Across the whole study: T cells, B-cell-depleted T cells, or PBMCs supplied cDNA or gDNA.

The germline V gene has CDR1 SGHNT and CDR2 YYREEE (reference sequence). The J segment lost 6 bases and the V segment lost 6 bases, leaving 5 bases of the junction unmatched. The CDR3 contains 13 residues. Original data processing: By means of reference gene primer amplification, nucleated cell counts were estimated. The data were produced by immunoSEQ multiplex PCR, yet TCRdb's version contains in-frame clones alone and is incomplete. The V and J calls and clone size were taken over from that table, and D and trimming were inferred from the DNA. This repertoire shows roughly 170,000 clones, roughly 84% found once; its top ten account for about 1.2%.

This receptor was identified in a man between 60 and 75 years old who had recovered from COVID-19. The chain uses TRBV5-4 and TRBJ1-4, with 7 bases fitting TRBD1. Specimen: peripheral blood. This chain's CDR3 is CASTSRGDEKLFF. The CDR3 coding sequence is TGTGCCAGCACGAGCAGGGGGGATGAAAAACTGTTTTTT.